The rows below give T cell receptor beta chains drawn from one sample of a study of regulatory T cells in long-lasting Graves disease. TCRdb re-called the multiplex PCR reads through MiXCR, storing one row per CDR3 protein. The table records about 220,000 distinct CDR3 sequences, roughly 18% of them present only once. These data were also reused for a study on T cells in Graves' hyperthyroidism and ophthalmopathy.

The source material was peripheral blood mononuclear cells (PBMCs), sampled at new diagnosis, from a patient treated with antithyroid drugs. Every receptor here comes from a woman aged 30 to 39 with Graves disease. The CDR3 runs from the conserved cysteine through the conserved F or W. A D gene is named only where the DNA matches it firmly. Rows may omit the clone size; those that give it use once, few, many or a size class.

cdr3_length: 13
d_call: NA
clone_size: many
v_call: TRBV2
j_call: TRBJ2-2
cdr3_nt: TGTGCCAGCAACCCGGGACATTCCGGGGAGCTGTTTTTT
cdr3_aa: CASNPGHSGELFF

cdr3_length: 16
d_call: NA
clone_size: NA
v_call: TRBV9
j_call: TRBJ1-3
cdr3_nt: TGTGCCAGCAGCGACGGACGGTCCAGCTCTGGAAACACCATATATTTT
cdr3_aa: CASSDGRSSSGNTIYF

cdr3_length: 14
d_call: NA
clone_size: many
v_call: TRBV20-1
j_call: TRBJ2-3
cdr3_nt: TGCAGTGCTAGCGAGCGGCCCCTCACAGATACGCAGTATTTT
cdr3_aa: CSASERPLTDTQYF

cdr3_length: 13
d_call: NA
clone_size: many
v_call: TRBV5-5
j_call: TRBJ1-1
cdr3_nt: TGTGCCAGCAGGCAGGGAGGCGACACTGAAGCTTTCTTT
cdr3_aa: CASRQGGDTEAFF

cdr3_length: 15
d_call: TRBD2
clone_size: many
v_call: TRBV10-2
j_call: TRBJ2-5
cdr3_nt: TGCGCCAGCAAGGGGGGCGGGGGGGCGGAAGAGACCCAGTACTTC
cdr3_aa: CASKGGGGAEETQYF

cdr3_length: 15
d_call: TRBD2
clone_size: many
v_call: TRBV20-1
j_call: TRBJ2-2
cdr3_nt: TGCAGTGTTATAGCGGGAGGGCTGAACACCGGGGAGCTGTTTTTT
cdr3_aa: CSVIAGGLNTGELFF

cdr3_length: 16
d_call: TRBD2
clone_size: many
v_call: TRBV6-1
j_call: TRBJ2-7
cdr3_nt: TGTGCCAGCAGTGCCCCGGGGAGGGGAGGATCCTACGAGCAGTACTTC
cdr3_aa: CASSAPGRGGSYEQYF

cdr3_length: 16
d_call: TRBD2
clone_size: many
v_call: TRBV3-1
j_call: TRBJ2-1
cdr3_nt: TGTGCCAGCAGCCCTCGTAGCGGGAGACGAGGCAATGAGCAGTTCTTC
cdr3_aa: CASSPRSGRRGNEQFF

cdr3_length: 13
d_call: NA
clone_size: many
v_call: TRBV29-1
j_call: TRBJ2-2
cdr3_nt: TGCAGCGTGCACCCACCTAACACCGGGGAGCTGTTTTTT
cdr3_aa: CSVHPPNTGELFF

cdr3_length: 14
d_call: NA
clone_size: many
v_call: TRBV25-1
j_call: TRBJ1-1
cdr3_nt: TGTGCCAGCAGTGACCCCGGGGGGAGGACTGAAGCTTTCTTT
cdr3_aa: CASSDPGGRTEAFF

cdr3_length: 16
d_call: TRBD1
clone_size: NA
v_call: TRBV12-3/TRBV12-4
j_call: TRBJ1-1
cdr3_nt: TGTGCCAGCAGCCCGGGACAGGGATGGAGAAGCACTGAAGCTTTCTTT
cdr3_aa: CASSPGQGWRSTEAFF

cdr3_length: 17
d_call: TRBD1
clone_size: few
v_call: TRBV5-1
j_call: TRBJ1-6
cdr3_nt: TGCGCCAGCAGCTTGGTGGGACAGGGGGCTTTCAACTCACCCCTCCACTTT
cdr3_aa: CASSLVGQGAFNSPLHF

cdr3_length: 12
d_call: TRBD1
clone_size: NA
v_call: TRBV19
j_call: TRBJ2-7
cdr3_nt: TGTGCCAGTAGCAGGGGGCCCTACGAGCAGTACTTC
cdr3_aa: CASSRGPYEQYF

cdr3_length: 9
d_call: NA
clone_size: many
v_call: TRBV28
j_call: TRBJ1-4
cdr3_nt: TGTGCCAGCGGGGAAAAACTGTTTTTT
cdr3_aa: CASGEKLFF

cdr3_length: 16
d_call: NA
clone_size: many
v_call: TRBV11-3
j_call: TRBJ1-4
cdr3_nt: TGTGCCAGCAGCCGGGCCACCGACACAACTAATGAAAAACTGTTTTTT
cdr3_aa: CASSRATDTTNEKLFF

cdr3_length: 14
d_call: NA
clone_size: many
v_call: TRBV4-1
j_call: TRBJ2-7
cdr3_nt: TGCGCCAGCAGCCGGACAGAAAGCTCCTACGAGCAGTACTTC
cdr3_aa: CASSRTESSYEQYF

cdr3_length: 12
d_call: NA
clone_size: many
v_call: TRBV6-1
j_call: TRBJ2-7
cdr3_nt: TGTGCCAGCAGTCACCCCGGGTACGAGCAGTACTTC
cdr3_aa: CASSHPGYEQYF

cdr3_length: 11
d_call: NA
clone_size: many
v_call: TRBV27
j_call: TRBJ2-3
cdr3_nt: TGTGCCAGCGTAGGGGGAGATACGCAGTATTTT
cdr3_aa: CASVGGDTQYF

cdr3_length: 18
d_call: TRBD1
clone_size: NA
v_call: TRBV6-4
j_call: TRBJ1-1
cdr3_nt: TGTGCCAGCAGTGACTCGAGTTTGAGGCAGGGGGCGATCCGTGAAGCTTTCTTT
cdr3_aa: CASSDSSLRQGAIREAFF

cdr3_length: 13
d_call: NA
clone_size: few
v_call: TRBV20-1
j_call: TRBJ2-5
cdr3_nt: TGCAGTGCCCCAAACCCAGGCCAAGAGACCCAGTACTTC
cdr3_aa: CSAPNPGQETQYF